These 6 T cell receptor beta chains were sequenced from one sample in a study of cytomegalovirus exposure and HLA in healthy donors. Primers for the PCR totalled 60 Vbeta and 13 Jbeta. The assay was immunoSEQ multiplex PCR, and TCRdb's table has in-frame clones only and misses some. Of fewer than 250,000 clones detected, around 80% appear once; the ten largest clones hold 1.5% to 2%. The material sequenced was PBMCs. Receptor source: a man between 35 and 55 years old in good health and CMV-seropositive.

The chain has TRBV19 and TRBJ2-2; D is unresolved. Trimming pared 7 bases from V and 0 bases from J, leaving 6 bases between. The CDR3 sequence is 13 residues long. The germline gives CDR1 LNHDA, CDR2 SQIVND (reference sequence). The CDR3 spells CASTVPNTGELFF. In nucleotides, the CDR3 is TGTGCCAGTACGGTCCCGAACACCGGGGAGCTGTTTTTT.

The rearrangement uses TRBV4-1 and TRBJ1-2; possible D gene TRBD1, 5 bases. The V end was cut by 6 bases, the J end by 8 bases, with 10 bases between. Germline values: CDR1 MGHRA, CDR2 YSYEKL. The CDR3 contains 11 residues. Here the CDR3 DNA reads TGCGCCAGCAGTCGACAGAGGGGCTACACCTTC. Translation gives CASSRQRGYTF.

This clone was seen a few times. The chain employs TRBV10-3 and TRBJ2-7, with TRBD1 matching 9 bases. The CDR3 is made up of 17 amino acids. J lost 0 bases, V lost 3 bases, and 9 bases had no gene match. Germline V gene lookup returns CDR1 ENHRY and CDR2 SYGVKD. The CDR3 bases are TGTGCCATCAGTGAAGTGACAGGGGGATCAAGCTCCTACGAGCAGTACTTC. Protein: CAISEVTGGSSSYEQYF.

This chain connects TRBV6-1 to TRBJ2-3, with 10 positions matching TRBD1. CDR3 length: 13 residues. Germline assignment: CDR1 MNHNS and CDR2 SASEGT. The V gene end was trimmed by 10 bases and the J gene end by 6 bases; junction bases not matched to a gene: 7. The CDR3 bases are TGTGCCAACAGACAGGGGGCGGCTGATACGCAGTATTTT. Translation gives CANRQGAADTQYF.

This clone was recorded a few times. J is TRBJ1-1 and V is TRBV13; 11 bases map to TRBD1. J gave up 4 bases and V 7 bases, and 5 bases lay outside the gene matches. This CDR3 is built from 14 residues. Per germline, CDR1 PRHDT and CDR2 FYEKMQ (reference sequence). CDR3 amino acids: CASTRGTGGTEAFF. DNA for the CDR3: TGTGCCAGCACCAGAGGGACAGGGGGCACTGAAGCTTTCTTT.

The chain has TRBV29-1 and TRBJ1-2; the match to TRBD1 covers 8 bases. Germline CDR1 is SQVTM and CDR2 is ANQGSEA. The junction had 9 bases not matched to a gene; V was cut back by 7 bases and J by 8 bases. This CDR3 spans 12 amino acids. The CDR3 loop reads CSASQGAGGYTF. The CDR3 DNA is TGCAGCGCAAGTCAGGGGGCTGGAGGCTACACCTTC.